This note documents a single T cell receptor (beta chain) sequence. At the DNA level, this CDR3 is encoded by other sequences in the same sample as well. The sample belongs to a study of shared clonotypes between healthy human individuals. Libraries were prepared by immunoSEQ multiplex PCR; TCRdb keeps only in-frame clonotypes and omits some of them. The sample shows 950,000 to 1,100,000 clones, roughly 70% of them seen only once. Germline V gene data show CDR1 as MNHEY and CDR2 as SVGAGI. Trimming took 5 bases from V and 6 from J, leaving 6 bases between them. The CDR3 covers 11 residues. The receptor was derived from a man younger than 30 in good health. Input material: memory CD4+ T cells sorted from blood. Sample subset: CD45RA-negative fraction. The rearrangement joins TRBV6-5 to TRBJ2-3; unclear D gene. CDR3 sequence reads: CASSLGDTQYF. CDR3 in DNA: TGTGCCAGCAGTCTGGGGGATACGCAGTATTTT.